This T cell receptor beta chain derives from a study of regulatory T cells in long-lasting Graves disease. Study-wide results and caveats: The study found TRBV28, TRBJ1-2 and TRBJ2-5 favored in persistent disease.

V shed 2 bases and J shed 6 bases, with 17 bases lying between them. There are 16 residues in the CDR3. Germline values: CDR1 KGHSH, CDR2 LQKENI. Time point described: newly diagnosed GD, antithyroid drugs for less than 3 months. After RNA was extracted from PBMCs, the TCR library was made from it. Researchers made TCR beta libraries by using iRepertoire HTBI primers and running Arm-PCR on CDR3 regions. One entry per CDR3 protein results from TCRdb running MiXCR on the multiplex PCR reads. Here the sample spans some 560,000 distinct CDR3 sequences, around 15% being singletons. The sample holds many counts of this clonotype. The antigen remains unidentified. The same data also contributed to another study, on T cells in Graves' hyperthyroidism and ophthalmopathy. Turning to that study: Graves' hyperthyroidism was deemed stable given no ophthalmopathy progression within 18 months. Blood shared most expanded thyroid clonotypes above 0.001.

This receptor was identified in a middle-aged woman with Graves disease. Sequenced here: peripheral blood mononuclear cells (PBMCs), sampled at new diagnosis, from a patient treated with antithyroid drugs. J is TRBJ2-1 and V is TRBV18; D is undetermined. CDR3 loop: CASSPFLIASSNEQFF. In DNA, the CDR3 is TGTGCCAGCTCACCATTTTTGATAGCCAGTTCCAATGAGCAGTTCTTC.